The 15 T cell receptor beta chains listed next were all sequenced from one sample in a study of T cell responses to AZD1222 COVID-19 vaccine. Sequencing was performed with immunoSEQ multiplex PCR; in TCRdb, only in-frame clones are kept and a portion is missing. In the table there are roughly 140,000 clones, 88% of which are singletons. This specimen consisted of peripheral blood, obtained on day 0 of AZD1222 vaccination. These receptors were taken from an adult in good health.

The genes are TRBV5-4 and TRBJ2-2; 9 bases match TRBD1. Germline CDR1 is SGHNT and CDR2 is YYREEE (reference sequence). The CDR3 loop spans 15 amino acids. Trimming at V came to 9 bases and at J to 6 bases, leaving 12 bases not matched to a gene. The CDR3 bases are TGTGCCAACTCCGGACAGGGGAGTAGGCCCGGGGAGCTGTTTTTT. It is translated as CANSGQGSRPGELFF. The variable domain in full, with the rest retrieved from reference TRBV5-4 and TRBJ2-2, is ETGVTQSPTHLIKTRGQQVTLRCSSQSGHNTVSWYQQALGQGPQFIFQYYREEENGRGNFPPRFSGLQFPNYSSELNVNALELDDSALYLCANSGQGSRPGELFFGEGSRLTVL.

The chain has TRBV11-3 and TRBJ2-1; 9 bases are a match to TRBD1. The CDR3 loop spans 14 amino acids. CDR1 is SGHNT, CDR2 YENEEA, per germline. The J segment lost 10 bases and the V segment lost 9 bases, leaving 13 bases of the junction unmatched. The CDR3 DNA is TGTGCCAGTGAGGACAGGGGAACCGGCAGCGAGCAGTTCTTC. Protein: CASEDRGTGSEQFF.

The chain recombines TRBV5-8 with TRBJ1-5, with D unresolved. Between the trimmed V and J ends, which lost 0 bases and 0 bases, there was a span of 16 bases. Germline loops: CDR1 SGHTS, CDR2 YDEGEE. This CDR3 has 18 residues. DNA for the CDR3: TGTGCCAGCAGCTTGGGACCCACCGGGCCGTATAGCAATCAGCCCCAGCATTTT. Translation gives CASSLGPTGPYSNQPQHF.

The genes are TRBV19 and TRBJ1-1; D is uncertain. The CDR3 is made up of 13 amino acids. From germline, CDR1 is LNHDA and CDR2 SQIVND (reference sequence). V lost 5 bases and J lost 6, with 13 bases in between. DNA for the CDR3: TGTGCCAGTAGTCCCACAGTTTCCCCTGAAGCTTTCTTT. Residues: CASSPTVSPEAFF.

The gene calls are TRBV18 and TRBJ1-4, with D uncertain. The CDR3 length is 16 residues. V lost 0 bases and J lost 7, with 15 bases in between. Per the germline V gene, CDR1 is KGHSH and CDR2 is LQKENI. The CDR3 region is CASSPPSVEAGEKLFF. The CDR3, as DNA: TGTGCCAGCTCACCACCAAGTGTGGAGGCCGGTGAAAAACTGTTTTTT.

The chain joins TRBV2 to TRBJ1-1; D is unclear. Germline CDR1 is SNHLY and CDR2 is FYNNEI. This CDR3 contains 11 residues. V was cut by 8 bases and J by 12 bases, with 16 bases left in between. The chain's CDR3 is CASSPREETFF. DNA of the CDR3: TGTGCCAGCTCCCCTAGGGAAGAAACTTTCTTT.

V gene TRBV10-3 combines with J gene TRBJ1-5; D ambiguous. Germline values: CDR1 ENHRY, CDR2 SYGVKD. Trimming stripped 0 bases from V and 2 bases from J, with 11 bases between. CDR3 length: 16 residues. The DNA for the CDR3 is TGTGCCATCAGTGAGTCAACCGGGAATGGCAATCAGCCCCAGCATTTT. Translated, it gives CAISESTGNGNQPQHF.

This CDR3 is CASSTRTVSNQPQHF. The DNA of the CDR3 is TGTGCCAGTAGTACGCGGACAGTTAGCAATCAGCCCCAGCATTTT. The V call is TRBV19, the J call TRBJ1-5, with TRBD1 as a possible D gene (6 bases). There are 15 residues in the CDR3. CDR1 is LNHDA, CDR2 SQIVND, per germline (reference sequence). Trimming removed 4 bases at V and 0 bases at J, with 10 bases between.

CDR3 loop: CASSITPRGTGMVEAFF. The CDR3 bases are TGTGCCAGTAGTATCACCCCCAGGGGAACCGGGATGGTTGAAGCTTTCTTT. The rearrangement links TRBV19 to TRBJ1-1; possibly TRBD1 for D (6 bases). The germline CDR1 and CDR2 sequences are LNHDA and SQIVND (reference sequence). The CDR3 has 17 residues. The V gene lost 3 bases and the J gene lost 7 bases, with 24 bases spanning the gap.

The rearrangement joins TRBV19 to TRBJ1-1; maybe TRBD1 (6 bases). The CDR3 has 13 amino acids. V dropped 5 bases and J dropped 1 base, with 8 bases sitting between them. Germline lookup yields CDR1 LNHDA and CDR2 SQIVND (reference sequence). CDR3 protein: CASSGRGNTEAFF. The CDR3, as DNA: TGTGCCAGTAGTGGCAGGGGGAACACTGAAGCTTTCTTT.

This chain links TRBV6-5 with TRBJ1-1; 10 bases are a match to TRBD1. Germline assignment: CDR1 MNHEY and CDR2 SVGAGI. This CDR3 spans 14 amino acids. Trimming cost V 4 bases and J 7 bases; bases outside gene matches: 6. This CDR3 reads CASSSGTGDFEAFF. Written as DNA, the CDR3 is TGTGCCAGCAGTTCCGGGACAGGGGATTTTGAAGCTTTCTTT.

This clone was counted a single time. V and J are TRBV7-3 and TRBJ2-6; D gene uncertain. The length of the CDR3 is 15 residues. Germline-derived CDR1 and CDR2 are SGHTA and FQGTGA. V dropped 4 bases and J dropped 0 bases, with 7 bases sitting between them. The CDR3 DNA is TGTGCCAGCAGCTCAGTCAGCTCTGGGGCCAACGTCCTGACTTTC. Protein sequence: CASSSVSSGANVLTF.

This rearrangement joins TRBV6-2 or TRBV6-3 to TRBJ2-7, with 11 bases matching TRBD2. After removal of 2 bases from V and 3 bases from J, the junction contained 0 bases not matched to a gene. Germline V gene lookup returns CDR1 MNHEY and CDR2 SVGEGT. This CDR3 is 14 amino acids long. The CDR3 region has the DNA TGTGCCAGCAGTTACGGGACTAGCGGCTACGAGCAGTACTTC. Its translation is CASSYGTSGYEQYF.

This chain's CDR3 is CASSIRSRNTEAFF. CDR3 in DNA: TGTGCCAGTAGTATTAGGAGCAGGAACACTGAAGCTTTCTTT. This sequence joins TRBV19 and TRBJ1-1; no firm D call. The ends were cut back, 3 bases at V and 1 base at J, with 9 bases in the middle. Per the germline V gene, CDR1 is LNHDA and CDR2 is SQIVND (reference sequence). The CDR3 consists of 14 residues.

The genes are TRBV7-6 and TRBJ2-6; 11 positions match TRBD1. This CDR3 has 20 amino acids. V was pared by 4 bases and J by 0 bases, with 11 bases of the junction left unmatched. Germline assignment: CDR1 SGHVS and CDR2 FNYEAQ. The CDR3 reads CASSSFKGQGGSSGANVLTF. The CDR3 DNA reads as TGTGCCAGCAGCTCGTTTAAGGGACAGGGGGGTAGCTCTGGGGCCAACGTCCTGACTTTC.